This T cell receptor (beta chain) stems from a study of beta chain features in type 1 diabetes. The overall study: Across every sample, almost 110,000,000 sorted cells were examined in total. Notes on the study in general: Fewer insertions but more deletions were seen at VDJ junctions in type 1 diabetes patients. When Type 1 diabetes patients were examined, their TCRB CDR3s proved moderately but significantly shorter in all four CD4+ subsets.

Remarks on this clone: No antigen is known for it. The sample carries other DNA sequences with the same CDR3.

The CDR3 is made up of 15 amino acids. V lost 4 bases, J lost 3 bases, and 5 bases stayed unmatched. Germline V gene sequence: CDR1 LGHNA, CDR2 YNFKEQ. Every bit of the isolated RNA underwent reverse transcription, so sequencing read expressed TCRB transcripts. Assay used: immunoSEQ multiplex PCR; TCRdb lists only in-frame clones, some missing. This table has over 150,000 clones, roughly 7.1% appearing once. CD4+ naive, central memory, regulatory and stem cell-like memory subsets were isolated by sorting on CD45RO/CCR7/CD25/CD127/CD95/CD27. Purity above 95% was achieved in all sorted populations. Source material: central memory CD4+ T cells from blood. The V call is TRBV4-2, the J call TRBJ1-5; 8 bases match TRBD1. This TCR was recovered from a woman between 40 and 50 years old with type 1 diabetes. The CDR3 DNA follows: TGTGCCAGCAGCCCCGGACAGGGAGCCAATCAGCCCCAGCATTTT. It is translated as CASSPGQGANQPQHF.